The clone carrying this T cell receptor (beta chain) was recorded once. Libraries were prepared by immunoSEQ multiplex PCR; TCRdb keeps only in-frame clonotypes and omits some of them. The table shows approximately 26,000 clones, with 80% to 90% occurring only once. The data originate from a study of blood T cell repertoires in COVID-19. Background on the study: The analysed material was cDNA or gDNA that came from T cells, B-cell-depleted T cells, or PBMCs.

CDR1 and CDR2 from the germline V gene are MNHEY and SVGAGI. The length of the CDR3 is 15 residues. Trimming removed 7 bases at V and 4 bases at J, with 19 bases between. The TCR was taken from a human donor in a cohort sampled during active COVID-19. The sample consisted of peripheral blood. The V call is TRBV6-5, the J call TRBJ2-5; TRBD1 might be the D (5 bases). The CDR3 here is CASTMTAYLGETQYF. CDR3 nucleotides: TGTGCCAGCACCATGACAGCCTACCTTGGAGAGACCCAGTACTTC.